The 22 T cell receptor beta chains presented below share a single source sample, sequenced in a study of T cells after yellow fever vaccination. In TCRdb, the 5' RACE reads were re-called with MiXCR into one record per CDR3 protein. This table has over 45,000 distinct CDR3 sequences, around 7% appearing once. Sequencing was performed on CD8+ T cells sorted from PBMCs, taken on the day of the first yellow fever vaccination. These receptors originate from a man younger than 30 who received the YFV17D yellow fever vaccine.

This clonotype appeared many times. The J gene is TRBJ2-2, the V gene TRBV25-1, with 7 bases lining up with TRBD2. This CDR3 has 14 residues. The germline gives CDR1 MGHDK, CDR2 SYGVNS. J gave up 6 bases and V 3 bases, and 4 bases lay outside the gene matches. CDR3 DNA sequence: TGTGCCAGCAGTGAGGCGGGGGAGGCCGGGGAGCTGTTTTTT. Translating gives CASSEAGEAGELFF. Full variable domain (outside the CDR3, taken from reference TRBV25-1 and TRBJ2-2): EADIYQTPRYLVIGTGKKITLECSQTMGHDKMYWYQQDPGMELHLIHYSYGVNSTEKGDLSSESTVSRIRTEHFPLTLESARPSHTSQYLCASSEAGEAGELFFGEGSRLTVL.

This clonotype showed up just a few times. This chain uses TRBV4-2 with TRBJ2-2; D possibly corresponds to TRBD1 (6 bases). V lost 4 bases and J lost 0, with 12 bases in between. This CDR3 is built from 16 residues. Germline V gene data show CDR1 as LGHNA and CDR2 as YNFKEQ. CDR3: CASSPRDITNTGELFF. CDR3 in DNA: TGTGCCAGCAGCCCCCGGGACATCACGAACACCGGGGAGCTGTTTTTT.

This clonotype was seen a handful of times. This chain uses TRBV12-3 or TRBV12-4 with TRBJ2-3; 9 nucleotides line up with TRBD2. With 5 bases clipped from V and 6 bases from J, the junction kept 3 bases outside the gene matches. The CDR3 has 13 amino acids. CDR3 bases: TGTGCCAGCAGTCCCAGCGGGGGGGATACGCAGTATTTT. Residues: CASSPSGGDTQYF.

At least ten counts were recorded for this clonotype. The CDR3 is CASSPAYYEQYF. DNA for the CDR3: TGTGCCAGCAGTCCTGCTTACTACGAGCAGTACTTC. The rearrangement uses TRBV12-3 or TRBV12-4 and TRBJ2-7, with no clear D. CDR3 length: 12 amino acids. The V and J ends lost 5 bases and 3 bases respectively, with 8 bases between them.

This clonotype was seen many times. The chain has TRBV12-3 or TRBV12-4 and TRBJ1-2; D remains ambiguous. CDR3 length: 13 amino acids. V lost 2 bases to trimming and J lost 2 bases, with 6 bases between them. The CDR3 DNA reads TGTGCCAGCAGTTTATCCCCCAACTATGGCTACACCTTC. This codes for CASSLSPNYGYTF.

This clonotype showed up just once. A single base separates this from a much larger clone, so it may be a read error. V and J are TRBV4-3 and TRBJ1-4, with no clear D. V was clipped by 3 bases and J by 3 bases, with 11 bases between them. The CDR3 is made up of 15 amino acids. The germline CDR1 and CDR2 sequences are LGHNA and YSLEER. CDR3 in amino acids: CASSHEAAANEKLFF. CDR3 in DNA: TGCGCCAGCAGCCACGAGGCGGCAGCTAATGAAAAACTGTTTTTT.

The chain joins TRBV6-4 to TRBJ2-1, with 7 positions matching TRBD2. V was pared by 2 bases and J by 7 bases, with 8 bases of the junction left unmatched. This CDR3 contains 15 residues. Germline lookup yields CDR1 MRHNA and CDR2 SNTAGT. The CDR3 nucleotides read TGTGCCAGCAGTGACGGGGTGGGGAGGGTGAATGAGCAGTTCTTC. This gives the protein CASSDGVGRVNEQFF.

The CDR3 bases are TGTGCCAGCAGGCGACAGGACTCCTACGAGCAGTACTTC. As protein: CASRRQDSYEQYF. V is TRBV6-1 and J is TRBJ2-7; a possible D gene is TRBD1 (6 bases). Germline CDR1 MNHNS, CDR2 SASEGT. The germline V and J ends were trimmed by 6 bases and 0 bases, with 9 bases remaining between them. The CDR3 has 13 residues.

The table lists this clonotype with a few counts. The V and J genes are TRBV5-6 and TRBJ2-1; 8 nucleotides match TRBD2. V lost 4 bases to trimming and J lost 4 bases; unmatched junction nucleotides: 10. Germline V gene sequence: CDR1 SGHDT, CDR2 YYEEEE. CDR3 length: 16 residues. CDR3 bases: TGTGCCAGCAGCCAACTACCTAGCGGGCGTTACAATGAGCAGTTCTTC. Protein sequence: CASSQLPSGRYNEQFF.

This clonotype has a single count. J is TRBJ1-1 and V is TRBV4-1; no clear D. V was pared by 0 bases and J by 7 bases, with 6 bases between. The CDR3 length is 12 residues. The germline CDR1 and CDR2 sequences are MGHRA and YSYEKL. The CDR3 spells CASSQDRVEAFF. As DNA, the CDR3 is TGCGCCAGCAGCCAAGATCGAGTTGAAGCTTTCTTT.

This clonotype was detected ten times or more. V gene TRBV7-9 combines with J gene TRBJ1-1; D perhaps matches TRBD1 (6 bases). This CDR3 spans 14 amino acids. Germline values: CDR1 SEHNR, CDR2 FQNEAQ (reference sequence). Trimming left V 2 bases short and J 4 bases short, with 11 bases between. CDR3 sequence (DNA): TGTGCCAGCAGCTTAAGGGGGGTAGGCACTGAAGCTTTCTTT. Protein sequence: CASSLRGVGTEAFF.

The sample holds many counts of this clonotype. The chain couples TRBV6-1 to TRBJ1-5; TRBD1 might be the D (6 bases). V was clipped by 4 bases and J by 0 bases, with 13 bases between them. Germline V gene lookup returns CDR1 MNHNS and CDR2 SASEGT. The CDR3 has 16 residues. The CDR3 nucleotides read TGTGCCAGCAGTGCAGCAGGGGCCTATAGCAATCAGCCCCAGCATTTT. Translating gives CASSAAGAYSNQPQHF.

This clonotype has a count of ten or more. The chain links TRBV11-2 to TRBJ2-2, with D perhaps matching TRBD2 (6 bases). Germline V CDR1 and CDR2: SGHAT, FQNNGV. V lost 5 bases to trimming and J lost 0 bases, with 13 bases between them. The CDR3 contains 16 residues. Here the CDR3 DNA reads TGTGCCAGCAGCCCCTACCGACTAGCGAACACCGGGGAGCTGTTTTTT. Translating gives CASSPYRLANTGELFF. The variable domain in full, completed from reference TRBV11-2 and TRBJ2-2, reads EAGVAQSPRYKIIEKRQSVAFWCNPISGHATLYWYQQILGQGPKLLIQFQNNGVVDDSQLPKDRFSAERLKGVDSTLKIQPAKLEDSAVYLCASSPYRLANTGELFFGEGSRLTVL.

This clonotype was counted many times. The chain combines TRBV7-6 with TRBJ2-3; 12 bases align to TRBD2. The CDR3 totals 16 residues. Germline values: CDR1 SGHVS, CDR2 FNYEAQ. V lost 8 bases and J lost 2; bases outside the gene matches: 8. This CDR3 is CASAWASGGVTDTQYF. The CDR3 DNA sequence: TGTGCCAGCGCTTGGGCTAGCGGGGGGGTCACAGATACGCAGTATTTT. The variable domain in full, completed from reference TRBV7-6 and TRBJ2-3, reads GAGVSQSPRYKVTKRGQDVALRCDPISGHVSLYWYRQALGQGPEFLTYFNYEAQQDKSGLPNDRFSAERPEGSISTLTIQRTEQRDSAMYRCASAWASGGVTDTQYFGPGTRLTVL.

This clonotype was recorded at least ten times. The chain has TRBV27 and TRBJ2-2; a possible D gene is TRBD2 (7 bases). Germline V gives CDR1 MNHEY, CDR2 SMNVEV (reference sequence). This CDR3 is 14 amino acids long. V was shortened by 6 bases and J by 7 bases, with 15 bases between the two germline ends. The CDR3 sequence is CASSPGGPGGELFF. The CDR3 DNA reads TGTGCCAGCAGCCCCGGGGGGCCGGGCGGGGAGCTGTTTTTT.

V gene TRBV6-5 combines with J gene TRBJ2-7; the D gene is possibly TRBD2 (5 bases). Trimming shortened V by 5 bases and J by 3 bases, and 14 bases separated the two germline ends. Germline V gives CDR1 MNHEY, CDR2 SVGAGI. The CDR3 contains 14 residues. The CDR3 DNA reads TGTGCCAGCAGTCCAGGACTCCCGCTCTACGAGCAGTACTTC. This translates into CASSPGLPLYEQYF.

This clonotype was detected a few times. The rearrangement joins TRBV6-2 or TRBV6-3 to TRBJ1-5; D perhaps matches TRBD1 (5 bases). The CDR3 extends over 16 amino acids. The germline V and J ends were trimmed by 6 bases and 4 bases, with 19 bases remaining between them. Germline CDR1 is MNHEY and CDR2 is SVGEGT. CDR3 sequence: CASRRKEGLPNQPQHF. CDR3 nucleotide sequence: TGTGCCAGCAGGCGGAAAGAGGGGCTCCCAAATCAGCCCCAGCATTTT.

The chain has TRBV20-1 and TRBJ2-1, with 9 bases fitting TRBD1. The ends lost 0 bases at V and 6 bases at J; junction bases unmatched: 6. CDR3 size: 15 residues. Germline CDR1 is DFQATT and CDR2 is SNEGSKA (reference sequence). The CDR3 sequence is CSARDRQGGFNEQFF. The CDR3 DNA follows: TGCAGTGCTAGAGATCGACAGGGGGGATTCAATGAGCAGTTCTTC.

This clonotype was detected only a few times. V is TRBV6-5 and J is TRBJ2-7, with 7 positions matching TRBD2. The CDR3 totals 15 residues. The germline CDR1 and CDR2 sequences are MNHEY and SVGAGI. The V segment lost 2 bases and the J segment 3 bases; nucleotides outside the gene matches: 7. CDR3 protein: CASSYGLGEGYEQYF. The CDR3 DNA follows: TGTGCCAGCAGTTACGGGCTAGGGGAGGGCTACGAGCAGTACTTC.

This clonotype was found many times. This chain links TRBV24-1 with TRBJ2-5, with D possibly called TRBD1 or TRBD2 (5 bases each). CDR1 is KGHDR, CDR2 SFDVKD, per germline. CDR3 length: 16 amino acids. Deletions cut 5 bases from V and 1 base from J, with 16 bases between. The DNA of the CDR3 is TGTGCCACCAGTGCGTCCCGGTGGGGGAGCCAAGAGACCCAGTACTTC. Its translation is CATSASRWGSQETQYF.

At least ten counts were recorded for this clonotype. CDR3: CASSLARGATSVDTQYF. CDR3 nucleotides: TGTGCCAGCAGTTTAGCGCGTGGGGCCACGTCAGTAGATACGCAGTATTTT. The rearrangement links TRBV12-3 or TRBV12-4 to TRBJ2-3, with a possible D match to TRBD1 (5 bases). CDR3 length equals 17 residues. Trimming removed 0 bases at V and 5 bases at J, with 18 bases between.

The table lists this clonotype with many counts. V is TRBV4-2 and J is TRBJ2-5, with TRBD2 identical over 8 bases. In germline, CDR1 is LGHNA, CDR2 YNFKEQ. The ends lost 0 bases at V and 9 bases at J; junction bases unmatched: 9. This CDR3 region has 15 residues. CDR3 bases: TGTGCCAGCAGCCAAGACCCTCCGGGACTAGTTCCCCAGTACTTC. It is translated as CASSQDPPGLVPQYF.